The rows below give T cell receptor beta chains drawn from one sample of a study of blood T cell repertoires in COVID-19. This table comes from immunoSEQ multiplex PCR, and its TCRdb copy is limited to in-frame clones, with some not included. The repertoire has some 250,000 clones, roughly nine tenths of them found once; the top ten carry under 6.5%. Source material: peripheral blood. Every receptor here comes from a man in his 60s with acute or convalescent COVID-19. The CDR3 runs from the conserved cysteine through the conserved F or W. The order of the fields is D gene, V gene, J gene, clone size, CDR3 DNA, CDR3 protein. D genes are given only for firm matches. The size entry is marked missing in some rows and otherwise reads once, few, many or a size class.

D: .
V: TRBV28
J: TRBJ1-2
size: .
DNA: TGTGCCAGCACCCCATCCTCGGACACCTTAAGGGGTGGCTACACCTTC
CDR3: CASTPSSDTLRGGYTF

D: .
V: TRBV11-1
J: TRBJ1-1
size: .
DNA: TGTGCCAGCAGCTTAGCTGCAAACCGGCGGGGAGCTTTCTTT
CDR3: CASSLAANRRGAFF

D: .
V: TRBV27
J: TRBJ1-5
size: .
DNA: TGTGCCAGCAGCGTATCGGTTTTCAATCAGCCCCAGCATTTT
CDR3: CASSVSVFNQPQHF

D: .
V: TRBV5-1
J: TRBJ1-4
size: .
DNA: TGCGCCAGCAGCTTAGAGGCCGTGGGTGAAAAACTGTTTTTT
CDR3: CASSLEAVGEKLFF

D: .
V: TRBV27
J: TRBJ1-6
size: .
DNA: TGTGCCAGCAGTTTCCTCCGGGAGGCGAATTCACCCCTCCACTTT
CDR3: CASSFLREANSPLHF

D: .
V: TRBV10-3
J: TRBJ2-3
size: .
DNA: TGTGCCATCGCTCCCGCGAGCACAGATACGCAGTATTTT
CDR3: CAIAPASTDTQYF

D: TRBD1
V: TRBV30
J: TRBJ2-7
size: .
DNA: TGTGCCTGGAGGCCGGGACAGGACTACGAGCAGTACTTC
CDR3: CAWRPGQDYEQYF

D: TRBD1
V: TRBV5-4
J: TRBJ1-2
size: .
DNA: TGTGCCAGCAGCTGGGGACAGGGGGGCCCCTATGGCTACACCTTC
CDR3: CASSWGQGGPYGYTF

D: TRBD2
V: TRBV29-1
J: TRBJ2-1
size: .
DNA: TGCAGCGTTGAAGGCCGGGCTAGCGGGTTCGACAATGAGCAGTTCTTC
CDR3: CSVEGRASGFDNEQFF

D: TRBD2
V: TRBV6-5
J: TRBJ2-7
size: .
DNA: TGTGCCAGGCCCCAGGGCCGGACTAGCGTCCACGAGCAGTACTTC
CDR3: CARPQGRTSVHEQYF

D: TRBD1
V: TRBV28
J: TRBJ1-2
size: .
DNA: TGTGCCAGCAGTCTCTCGCTTCGGACAGGGGGGAACTATGGCTACACCTTC
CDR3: CASSLSLRTGGNYGYTF

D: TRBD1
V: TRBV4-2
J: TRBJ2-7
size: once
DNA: TGTGCCAGCAGCCAAGCTACCGGGACAGGGGAGAACGAGCAGTACTTC
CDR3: CASSQATGTGENEQYF

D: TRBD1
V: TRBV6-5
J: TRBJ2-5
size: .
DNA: TGTGCCAGCAGGGCGACAGGGGGTTCGGGAGAGACCCAGTACTTC
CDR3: CASRATGGSGETQYF

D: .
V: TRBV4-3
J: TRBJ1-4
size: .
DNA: TGCGCCAGCAGCCAAGATCGAGAGGAAAAACTGTTTTTT
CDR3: CASSQDREEKLFF

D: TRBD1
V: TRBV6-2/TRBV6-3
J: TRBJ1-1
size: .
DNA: TGTGCCAGCAGCCCATCCGGGACAGGGAACACTGAAGCTTTCTTT
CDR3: CASSPSGTGNTEAFF

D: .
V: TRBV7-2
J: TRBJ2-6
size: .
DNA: TGTGCCAGCAGCTCCCTAGGATCTGGGGCCAACGTCCTGACTTTC
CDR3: CASSSLGSGANVLTF

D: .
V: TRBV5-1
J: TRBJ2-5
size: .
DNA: TGCGCCAGCAGCCAGGATTCAGAAGAAGAGACCCAGTACTTC
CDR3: CASSQDSEEETQYF

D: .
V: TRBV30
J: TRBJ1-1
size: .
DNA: TGTGCCTGGAGTGTACTAATTTACACTGAAGCTTTCTTT
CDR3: CAWSVLIYTEAFF

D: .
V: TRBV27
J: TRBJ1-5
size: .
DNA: TGTGCCAGCAGGATGGGCCAGGGAAACAATCAGCCCCAGCATTTT
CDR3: CASRMGQGNNQPQHF

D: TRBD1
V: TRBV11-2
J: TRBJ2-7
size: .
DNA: TGTGCCAGCAGCCCCGGGACAGGGGACTACGAGCAGTACTTC
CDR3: CASSPGTGDYEQYF

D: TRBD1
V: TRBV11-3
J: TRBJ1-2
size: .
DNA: TGTGCCAGCAGCTCCGACAGGGTTGGCTACACCTTC
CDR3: CASSSDRVGYTF

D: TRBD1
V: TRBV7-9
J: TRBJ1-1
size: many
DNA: TGTGCCAGCAGCTTAAGCCAGGGGGAAGGGAACACTGAAGCTTTCTTT
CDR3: CASSLSQGEGNTEAFF

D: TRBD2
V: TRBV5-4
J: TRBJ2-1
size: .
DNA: TGTGCCAGCAGCCGGACTAGCGGGAGGGACTATGAGCAGTTCTTC
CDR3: CASSRTSGRDYEQFF

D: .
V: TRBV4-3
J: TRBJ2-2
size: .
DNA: TGCGCCAGCAGCCAAGAGTCTTGGGGGCTCACCGGGGAGCTGTTTTTT
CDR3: CASSQESWGLTGELFF

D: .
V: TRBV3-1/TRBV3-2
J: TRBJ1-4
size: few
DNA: TGTGCCAGCAGCCTGCCAGGGGCCGGTGAAAAACTGTTTTTT
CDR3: CASSLPGAGEKLFF

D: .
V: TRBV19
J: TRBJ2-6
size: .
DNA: TGTGCCAGTAGTATAGAGAGTTCTGGGGCCAACGTCCTGACTTTC
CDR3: CASSIESSGANVLTF